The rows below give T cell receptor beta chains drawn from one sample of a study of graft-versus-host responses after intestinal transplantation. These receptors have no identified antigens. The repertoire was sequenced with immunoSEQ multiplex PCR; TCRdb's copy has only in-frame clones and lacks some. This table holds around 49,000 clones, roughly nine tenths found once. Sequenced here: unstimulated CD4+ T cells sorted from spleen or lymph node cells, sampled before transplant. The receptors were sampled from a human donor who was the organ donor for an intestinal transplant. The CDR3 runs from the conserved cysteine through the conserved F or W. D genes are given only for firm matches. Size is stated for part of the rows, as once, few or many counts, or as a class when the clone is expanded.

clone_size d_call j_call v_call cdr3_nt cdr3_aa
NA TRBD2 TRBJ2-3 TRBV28 TGTGCCAGCAGGAAACTAGCGGGCCTTATATCAGATACGCAGTATTTT CASRKLAGLISDTQYF
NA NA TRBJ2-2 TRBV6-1 TGTGCCAGCAGAGGTCCCGCCGGGAACACGCTGTTTTTT CASRGPAGNTLFF
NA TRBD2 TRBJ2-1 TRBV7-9 TGTGCCAGCAGCTCTAGCGGGGGTCGAAGCTCCTACAATGAGCAGTTCTTC CASSSSGGRSSYNEQFF
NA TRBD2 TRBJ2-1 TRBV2 TGTGCCAGCAGGGCGGGACTAGCGGGAACAGCAAACGGGGGGGCCCGGTCCGGTGAGCAGTTCTTC CASRAGLAGTANGGARSGEQFF
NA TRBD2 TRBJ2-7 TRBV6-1 TGTGCCAGCAGGCGGGGGGCCACGGACTACGAGCAGTACTTC CASRRGATDYEQYF
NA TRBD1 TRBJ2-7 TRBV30 TGTGCCTGGAGAGGGGACAGGAAGACCTCCTACGAGCAGTACTTC CAWRGDRKTSYEQYF
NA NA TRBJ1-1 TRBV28 TGTGCCACCAGTCAGGTTCTGAACACTGAAGCTTTCTTT CATSQVLNTEAFF
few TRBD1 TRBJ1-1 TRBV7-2 TGTGCCAGCAGCTTGACAGGGGGCACTGAAGCTTTCTTT CASSLTGGTEAFF
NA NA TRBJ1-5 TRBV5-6 TGTGCCAGTCCCCCGGCAGGGCGCCAGCCCCAGCATTTT CASPPAGRQPQHF
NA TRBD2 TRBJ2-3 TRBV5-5 TGTGCCAGCAGCTTGGGACTAGCGGGAGGATCTAGCACAGATACGCAGTATTTT CASSLGLAGGSSTDTQYF
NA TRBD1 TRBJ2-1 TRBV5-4 TGTGCCAGCAGCTTGGTCACAGGGGGCGTGGATGAGCAGTTCTTC CASSLVTGGVDEQFF
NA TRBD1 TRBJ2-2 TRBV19 TGTGCCTCACCCCCAACAGGGGGAAACACCGGGGAGCTGTTTTTT CASPPTGGNTGELFF
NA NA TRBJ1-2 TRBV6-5 TGTGCCAGCAGTTACCTGGCCAGGGGTGGTAGTGGCTACACCTTC CASSYLARGGSGYTF
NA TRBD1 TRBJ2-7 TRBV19 TGTGCCAGTAGTAAGGGGACAGGCTCCTACGAGCAGTACTTC CASSKGTGSYEQYF
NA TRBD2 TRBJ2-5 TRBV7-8 TGTGCCAGCAGCTTAATTCGGAGCGGGAGGGCCGCTACGACGCAAGAGACCCAGTACTTC CASSLIRSGRAATTQETQYF
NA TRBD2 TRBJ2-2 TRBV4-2 TGTGCCAGCAGCCATAGCGGGAGGAGGAACACCGGGGAGCTGTTTTTT CASSHSGRRNTGELFF
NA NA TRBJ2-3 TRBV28 TGTGCCAGCAGTGGGCTACAGGGAGATACGCAGTATTTT CASSGLQGDTQYF
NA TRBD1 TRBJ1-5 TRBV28 TGTGCCAGCAGTTTATCCCGCGGACAGGGAGATAGCAATCAGCCCCAGCATTTT CASSLSRGQGDSNQPQHF
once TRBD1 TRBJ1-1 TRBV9 TGTGCCAGCAGCGGACTACAGGGGGCGGGCACTGAAGCTTTCTTT CASSGLQGAGTEAFF
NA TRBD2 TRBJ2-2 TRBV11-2 TGTGCCAGCAGCTATGGGACTAGCGGGTCGAACACCGGGGAGCTGTTTTTT CASSYGTSGSNTGELFF
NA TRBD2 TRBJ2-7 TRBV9 TGTGCCAGCAGCGTAAGCGGGAGGGACGACAGGCAGTACTTC CASSVSGRDDRQYF
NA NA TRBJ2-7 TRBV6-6 TGTGCCAGCAGCCCCGGGATCTACGAGCAGTACTTC CASSPGIYEQYF
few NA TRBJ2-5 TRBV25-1 TGTGCCAGCAGTGAACTTGGGCGACCAGAAGAGACCCAGTACTTC CASSELGRPEETQYF
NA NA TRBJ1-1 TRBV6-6 TGTGCCAGCAGTGCCGGGACACAGAACACTGAAGCTTTCTTT CASSAGTQNTEAFF
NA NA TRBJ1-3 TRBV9 TGTGCCAGCAGCGTAGACTTCGTACGGGGCTCTGGAAACACCATATATTTT CASSVDFVRGSGNTIYF
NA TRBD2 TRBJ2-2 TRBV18 TGTGCCAGCTCACCACCCGGACTAGCAGCCAACACCGGGGAGCTGTTTTTT CASSPPGLAANTGELFF
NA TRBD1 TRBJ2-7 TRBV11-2 TGTGCCAGCAGCTTAGCGGGACAGGGGGCAGGCGAGCAGTACTTC CASSLAGQGAGEQYF
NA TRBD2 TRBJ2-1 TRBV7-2 TGTGCCAGCAGCTTAGTACTAGCGGGAGGAAGCTCCTACAATGAGCAGTTCTTC CASSLVLAGGSSYNEQFF
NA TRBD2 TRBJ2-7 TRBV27 TGTGCCAGCAGTGCGGGACTAGCGTCATACGAGCAGTACTTC CASSAGLASYEQYF
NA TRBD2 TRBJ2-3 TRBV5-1 TGCGCCAGCAGCTTGGGTAGCGGGACCCCAGATACGCAGTATTTT CASSLGSGTPDTQYF
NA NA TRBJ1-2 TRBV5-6 TGTGCCAGCAGCCCGAGCGGGGGCCATGGCTACACCTTC CASSPSGGHGYTF
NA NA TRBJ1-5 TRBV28 TGTGCCAGCAGTTTACGAGGGTTCAATCAGCCCCAGCATTTT CASSLRGFNQPQHF
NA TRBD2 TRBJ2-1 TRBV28 TGTGCCAGCAGTTCCCCCGGGACTAGCGGGAGTAATGAGCAGTTCTTC CASSSPGTSGSNEQFF
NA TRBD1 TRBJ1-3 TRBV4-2 TGTGCCAGCAGCTCAAAACAGGGGGACCTAAACACCATATATTTT CASSSKQGDLNTIYF
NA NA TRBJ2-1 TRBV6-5 TGTGCCAGCAGTTACTCCAAAGAGGGTGAGCAGTTCTTC CASSYSKEGEQFF
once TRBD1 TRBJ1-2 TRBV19 TGTGCCAGTAGTATACAGGGGGAGGACTATGGCTACACCTTC CASSIQGEDYGYTF
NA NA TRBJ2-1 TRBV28 TGTGCCAGCAGTCCCATGACTAGACCGGGTAGGTCCTACAATGAGCAGTTCTTC CASSPMTRPGRSYNEQFF
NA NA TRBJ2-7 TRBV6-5 TGTGCCAGCAGTGCACAGGGAGACGAGCAGTACTTC CASSAQGDEQYF
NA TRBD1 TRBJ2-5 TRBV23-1 TGCGCCAGCGCCCAGGGGGCGGTCGAAGAGACCCAGTACTTC CASAQGAVEETQYF
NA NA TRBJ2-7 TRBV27 TGTGCCAGCAGTTTCAAGAACTTTTACGAGCAGTACTTC CASSFKNFYEQYF
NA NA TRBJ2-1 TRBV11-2 TGTGCCAGCAGCCCCCAGCGGACCTACAATGAGCAGTTCTTC CASSPQRTYNEQFF
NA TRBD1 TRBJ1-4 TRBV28 TGTGCCAGCAGACTCGACAGGGTTAATGAAAAACTGTTTTTT CASRLDRVNEKLFF
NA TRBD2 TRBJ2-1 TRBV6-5 TGTGCCAGCAGCATAGCGGGGTCGTACAATGAGCAGTTCTTC CASSIAGSYNEQFF
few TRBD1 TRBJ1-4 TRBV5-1 TGCGCCAGCAGCTCGGGACAGGGGGATGAAAAACTGTTTTTT CASSSGQGDEKLFF
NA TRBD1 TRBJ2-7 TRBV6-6 TGTGCCAGCAGCCCCCCAAGGACAGGCGGCCCCTACGAGCAGTACTTC CASSPPRTGGPYEQYF